This is a list of T cell receptor beta chains from one sample in a study of T cell repertoires in cytomegalovirus infection. TCRdb recomputed calls from the reads with MiXCR, one row per CDR3 protein. The sample holds under 800,000 distinct CDR3 sequences, roughly a quarter seen once. Sequenced sample: CD8+ T cells from PBMCs. Receptors originate from a human donor in good health (CMV status not recorded). Some clones in this sample may be carry-over from other donors' samples. The CDR3 runs from the conserved cysteine through the conserved F or W. D genes are given only for firm matches. The size field is filled for only some rows; it gives once, few, many or a size class.

NA	TRBV14	NA	TRBJ1-6	14	TGTGCCAGCAGCCCTCGGACAGCTAATTCACCCCTCCACTTT	CASSPRTANSPLHF
NA	TRBV7-9	NA	TRBJ2-7	12	TGTGCCAGCAGTCCCGGGGGACGCGAGCAGTACTTC	CASSPGGREQYF
NA	TRBV10-2	many	TRBJ2-1	12	TGCGCCAGCAGTGATTCGGACAATGAGCAGTTCTTC	CASSDSDNEQFF
TRBD2	TRBV29-1	NA	TRBJ2-1	14	TGCAGTGTTACTAGCGGAAAAATTTACAATGAGCAGTTCTTC	CSVTSGKIYNEQFF
NA	TRBV7-8	many	TRBJ1-4	15	TGTGCCAGCAGCTTATATCAGGTCCCAAATGAAAAACTGTTTTTT	CASSLYQVPNEKLFF
NA	TRBV12-3/TRBV12-4	NA	TRBJ1-2	14	TGTGCCAACAGTCCCGCCCCGGGAGGCTATGGGTACACCTTC	CANSPAPGGYGYTF
NA	TRBV4-1	NA	TRBJ1-1	14	TGCGCCAGCAGCCAAGGAGGGGATAACACTGAAGCTTTCTTT	CASSQGGDNTEAFF
TRBD2	TRBV20-1	NA	TRBJ2-3	15	TGCAGTGCCGATTCTAGCGGGGGCCCCACAGATACGCAGTATTTT	CSADSSGGPTDTQYF
TRBD2	TRBV20-1	few	TRBJ2-5	16	TGCAGTGCTAGAGATACGGGGGGGGCCGAATGGGAGACCCAGTACTTC	CSARDTGGAEWETQYF
TRBD2	TRBV7-8	many	TRBJ2-1	17	TGTGCCAGCAGTTCTCCCCACTTAGCGGGAGATTACAATGAGCAGTTCTTC	CASSSPHLAGDYNEQFF
NA	TRBV6-2/TRBV6-3	NA	TRBJ1-6	17	TGTGCCAGCAGGCGAGACAGGTCGAGCTCCTATAATTCACCCCTCCACTTT	CASRRDRSSSYNSPLHF
NA	TRBV12-3/TRBV12-4	few	TRBJ2-1	14	TGTGCCAGCAGTCCCTATGACGGGGGCAATGAGCAGTTCTTC	CASSPYDGGNEQFF
NA	TRBV6-2/TRBV6-3	many	TRBJ1-1	13	TGTGCCAGCAGTTTCGCGATGAACACTGAAGCTTTCTTT	CASSFAMNTEAFF
NA	TRBV19	NA	TRBJ2-1	17	TGTGCCAGTAGTATAGATATCAGGACAAACTCCTACAATGAGCAGTTCTTC	CASSIDIRTNSYNEQFF
TRBD1	TRBV7-9	NA	TRBJ1-2	15	TGTGCCAGCAGCTCGGGACAGGGACCGAACTATGGCTACACCTTC	CASSSGQGPNYGYTF
TRBD1	TRBV12-3/TRBV12-4	few	TRBJ2-1	13	TGTGCCAGCAGACTATTCAGGGACAGGGATGAGTTCTTC	CASRLFRDRDEFF
NA	TRBV7-8	many	TRBJ1-1	16	TGTGCCAGCAGCTTAGCTGCTAGGACAGCGAACACTGAAGCTTTCTTT	CASSLAARTANTEAFF
NA	TRBV12-3/TRBV12-4	NA	TRBJ2-1	11	TGTGCCAGCAGTTTAGCCAGGGAGATCCTCTTC	CASSLAREILF
TRBD2	TRBV7-7	many	TRBJ2-5	14	TGTGCTAGCAGCTTTAGCGGGGGGGAGGAGACCCAGTACTTC	CASSFSGGEETQYF
NA	TRBV29-1	few	TRBJ2-7	12	TGCAGCGTTTTATGGGGGTCCAGGGAGCAGTACTTC	CSVLWGSREQYF
NA	TRBV19	few	TRBJ2-7	14	TGTGCCAGTAGTATAGATCTGGGAGTCTACGAGCAGTACTTC	CASSIDLGVYEQYF
NA	TRBV6-2/TRBV6-3	many	TRBJ2-1	14	TGTGCCAGCAGTTTAGGGCAGGGGTGGAATGAGCAGTTCTTC	CASSLGQGWNEQFF
TRBD2	TRBV6-2/TRBV6-3	few	TRBJ2-1	16	TGTGCCAGCAGTGGACTAGCGGGGCCTTCCTACAATGAGCAGTTCTTC	CASSGLAGPSYNEQFF
NA	TRBV6-2/TRBV6-3	few	TRBJ2-3	13	TGTGCCAGCAGTTACGCGCAAACAGATACGCAGTATTTT	CASSYAQTDTQYF
NA	TRBV7-2	many	TRBJ2-1	15	TGTGCCAGCAGCTCGGACCCTACCTCCTACAATGAGCAGTTCTTC	CASSSDPTSYNEQFF
TRBD2	TRBV7-9	NA	TRBJ2-5	16	TGTGCCAGCAGCCCCCGACTAGCGGGGGGGCTGGAGACCCAGTACTTC	CASSPRLAGGLETQYF
NA	TRBV4-2	NA	TRBJ2-1	14	TGTGCCAGCTCTGCTAGGGCCCTTTACAATGAGCAGTTCTTC	CASSARALYNEQFF
TRBD2	TRBV28	many	TRBJ2-3	15	TGTGCCAGCCGGGGGGGCCAAGGAGGGGGAGATACGCAGTATTTT	CASRGGQGGGDTQYF
TRBD1	TRBV2	few	TRBJ2-2	19	TGTGCCAGCAGCCCGAGGGGGACAGGGGTCATTTGGAACACCGGGGAGCTGTTTTTT	CASSPRGTGVIWNTGELFF
TRBD1	TRBV28	NA	TRBJ1-6	19	TGTGCCGGCAGTGCTATATGGGGACAGACAAACTCCTATAATTCACCCCTCCACTTT	CAGSAIWGQTNSYNSPLHF
NA	TRBV12-3/TRBV12-4	many	TRBJ2-2	13	TGTGCCAGCAGTTCTCCTGGGGGCGGGGAGCTGTTTTTT	CASSSPGGGELFF
NA	TRBV19	NA	TRBJ1-1	16	TGTGCCAGTAGTATTGAACCCCCAGGGGAGCGGACTGAAGCTTTCTTT	CASSIEPPGERTEAFF
TRBD2	TRBV10-3	NA	TRBJ2-3	15	TGTGCCATCAGTGAGAGTAGCGGGGGGTTAGATACGCAGTATTTT	CAISESSGGLDTQYF
NA	TRBV29-1	NA	TRBJ2-1	12	TGCAGCGTTGCGGGCCTTAACAATGAGCAGTTCTTC	CSVAGLNNEQFF
TRBD2	TRBV11-2	NA	TRBJ2-3	15	TGTGCCAGCAGCGCCGGGGGGAGACTTAGAGATACGCAGTATTTT	CASSAGGRLRDTQYF
NA	TRBV27	NA	TRBJ1-2	17	TGTGCCAGCAGTTTATCAGTCGTGCAGGGGATCCGCTATGGCTACACCTTC	CASSLSVVQGIRYGYTF
NA	TRBV7-9	many	TRBJ2-1	12	TGTGCCAGCAGCTTCAGTAGCGGTGAGCAGTTCTTC	CASSFSSGEQFF
NA	TRBV7-8	NA	TRBJ1-1	15	TGTGCCAGCAGCTTAGTTAGGGGGATGAACACTGAAGCTTTCTTT	CASSLVRGMNTEAFF
NA	TRBV12-3/TRBV12-4	NA	TRBJ2-1	12	TGTGCCAGCAGTTCGGAGTACAATGAGCAGTTCTTC	CASSSEYNEQFF
NA	TRBV5-1	NA	TRBJ2-7	16	TGCGCCAGCAGGGGGGCAGTGGGCGACCAACCCTACGAGCAGTACTTC	CASRGAVGDQPYEQYF
NA	TRBV20-1	few	TRBJ2-7	12	TGCAGTGCTAGAGATATAGGAGGCGAGCAGTACTTC	CSARDIGGEQYF